These 9 T cell receptor beta chains originate from one sample sequenced in a study of OX40 agonist ivuxolimab in advanced cancers. TCRdb's copy holds only in-frame clones and misses some; the assay was immunoSEQ multiplex PCR. The sample gives some 44,000 clones, around 88% of which show up once; around 30% is in the top ten. The sample in question was CD4+ or CD8+ T cells sorted from blood, obtained in a trial of the OX40 agonist ivuxolimab. The receptors derive from an adult with an advanced solid tumor such as melanoma, head and neck, liver or kidney cancer.

This clone has a single count. This sequence joins TRBV9 and TRBJ2-5, with 9 positions matching TRBD1. The CDR3 is 17 amino acids. CDR1 and CDR2 from the germline V gene are SGDLS and YYNGEE. Unmatched junction bases numbered 11, after V lost 0 bases and J lost 5 bases. CDR3 protein: CASSVGLGQGPSETQYF. The CDR3 DNA reads TGTGCCAGCAGCGTAGGGTTGGGACAGGGCCCCTCGGAGACCCAGTACTTC.

CDR3 sequence reads: CASRQGSDTGELFF. CDR3 bases: TGTGCCTCACGACAGGGATCGGACACCGGGGAGCTGTTTTTT. The chain employs TRBV10-3 and TRBJ2-2, with TRBD1 matching 7 bases. The CDR3 is 14 amino acids. CDR1 is ENHRY, CDR2 SYGVKD, per germline. V gave up 11 bases and J gave up 3 bases; unmatched junction bases: 9.

The rearrangement links TRBV7-8 to TRBJ2-7; weak D call: TRBD1 (5 bases). This CDR3 contains 15 residues. Trimming shortened V by 1 base and J by 1 base, and 11 bases separated the two germline ends. The germline gives CDR1 SGHVS, CDR2 FQNEAQ. CDR3 nucleotides: TGTGCCAGCAGCTTAGGGTGGGGCCGATCCTACGAGCAGTACTTC. Translated: CASSLGWGRSYEQYF.

This clone was found a few times. This chain joins TRBV7-9 and TRBJ2-5; 7 nucleotides match TRBD1. CDR1 and CDR2 from the germline V gene are SEHNR and FQNEAQ (reference sequence). V gave up 5 bases and J gave up 4 bases; unmatched junction bases: 7. CDR3 size: 14 residues. Here the CDR3 DNA reads TGTGCCAGCAGCCCCTCGGCAGGGGGAGAGACCCAGTACTTC. Protein sequence: CASSPSAGGETQYF.

The chain is built from TRBV18 and TRBJ1-1, with TRBD1 matching over 7 bases. With 2 bases clipped from V and 7 bases from J, the junction kept 10 bases outside the gene matches. Germline CDR1 KGHSH, CDR2 LQKENI. The CDR3 totals 15 residues. The chain's CDR3 is CASSPADLRTGEAFF. The CDR3 DNA reads as TGTGCCAGCTCACCAGCTGATTTGCGGACAGGTGAAGCTTTCTTT.

The chain is built from TRBV11-2 and TRBJ2-2; D uncertain. The germline V and J ends were trimmed by 5 bases and 6 bases, with 4 bases remaining between them. This CDR3 is built from 11 residues. Looked up from germline, CDR1 is SGHAT and CDR2 is FQNNGV. This chain's CDR3 is CASSLAGELFF. The CDR3 coding sequence is TGTGCCAGCAGCCTTGCCGGGGAGCTGTTTTTT.

The chain couples TRBV7-3 to TRBJ2-7; weak D call: TRBD1 (6 bases). The V gene's germline CDR1 is SGHTA and CDR2 FQGTGA. The CDR3 covers 14 residues. The V end lost 4 bases, the J end lost 0 bases, and 10 bases lay between the germline ends. The DNA for the CDR3 is TGTGCCAGCAGCTCGGGACATAGCTCCTACGAGCAGTACTTC. Amino acid sequence: CASSSGHSSYEQYF.

This clone was detected only once. The rearrangement joins TRBV6-1 to TRBJ1-2; no firm D call. Germline V gene sequence: CDR1 MNHNS, CDR2 SASEGT. The CDR3 loop spans 13 amino acids. Trimming took 1 base from V and 2 from J, leaving 5 bases between them. In nucleotides, the CDR3 is TGTGCCAGCAGTGAAGGACGGAACTATGGCTACACCTTC. Protein product: CASSEGRNYGYTF.

The J gene is TRBJ2-1, the V gene TRBV6-1, with D unclear. V was pared by 3 bases and J by 0 bases, with 12 bases between. The CDR3 loop spans 16 amino acids. Germline V gives CDR1 MNHNS, CDR2 SASEGT. The DNA of the CDR3 is TGTGCCAGCAGTGAGGTTGTCATTCGCTCCTACAATGAGCAGTTCTTC. Its protein product is CASSEVVIRSYNEQFF.